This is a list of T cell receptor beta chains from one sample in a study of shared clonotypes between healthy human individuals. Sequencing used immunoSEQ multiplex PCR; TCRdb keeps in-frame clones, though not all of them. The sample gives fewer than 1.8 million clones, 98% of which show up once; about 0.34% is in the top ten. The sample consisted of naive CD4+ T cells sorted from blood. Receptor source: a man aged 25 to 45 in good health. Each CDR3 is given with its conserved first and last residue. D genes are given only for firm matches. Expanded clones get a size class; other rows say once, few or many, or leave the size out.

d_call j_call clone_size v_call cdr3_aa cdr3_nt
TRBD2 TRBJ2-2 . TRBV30 CAWGKGLAGGTGELFF TGTGCCTGGGGAAAGGGACTAGCGGGAGGGACCGGGGAGCTGTTTTTT
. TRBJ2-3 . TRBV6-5 CASSYVRPGGTDTQYF TGTGCCAGCAGTTACGTTCGCCCCGGGGGCACAGATACGCAGTATTTT
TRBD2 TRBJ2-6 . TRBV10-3 CAIRTGGASGANVLTF TGTGCCATCAGAACGGGGGGAGCCTCTGGGGCCAACGTCCTGACTTTC
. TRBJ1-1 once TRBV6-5 CASSYSSTTEAFF TGTGCCAGCAGTTACTCGTCGACCACTGAAGCTTTCTTT
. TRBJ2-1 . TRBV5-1 CASSLRQLRSYNEQFF TGCGCCAGCAGCTTGAGGCAGCTCCGCTCCTACAATGAGCAGTTCTTC
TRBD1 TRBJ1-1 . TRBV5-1 CASSPGTGTEAFF TGCGCCAGCAGCCCGGGGACAGGGACTGAAGCTTTCTTT
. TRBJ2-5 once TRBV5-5 CASSLVAGYQETQYF TGTGCCAGCAGCTTGGTTGCGGGGTACCAAGAGACCCAGTACTTC
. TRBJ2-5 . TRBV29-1 CSVGLGQETQYF TGCAGCGTAGGACTTGGCCAAGAGACCCAGTACTTC
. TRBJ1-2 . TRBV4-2 CASSQEGPYGYTF TGTGCCAGCAGCCAAGAAGGTCCCTATGGCTACACCTTC
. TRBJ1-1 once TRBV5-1 CASSLATRGQAFF TGCGCCAGCAGCTTGGCCACTCGGGGGCAAGCTTTCTTT
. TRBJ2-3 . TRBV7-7 CASSLEGSGSTDTQYF TGTGCTAGCAGCTTAGAGGGGAGCGGGAGCACAGATACGCAGTATTTT
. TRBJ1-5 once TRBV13 CASSLYGDQPQHF TGTGCCAGCAGCTTATACGGGGACCAGCCCCAGCATTTT
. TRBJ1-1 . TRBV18 CASSPLGTEAFF TGTGCCAGCTCACCATTGGGCACTGAAGCTTTCTTT
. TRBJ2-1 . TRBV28 CASSGRGQLSYNEQFF TGTGCCAGCAGTGGGAGGGGACAGCTCTCCTACAATGAGCAGTTCTTC
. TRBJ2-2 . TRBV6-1 CASSEGPYTGELFF TGTGCCAGCAGTGAAGGCCCCTACACCGGGGAGCTGTTTTTT
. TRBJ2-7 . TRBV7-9 CASSLQALYEQYF TGTGCCAGCAGCCTTCAGGCCCTCTACGAGCAGTACTTC
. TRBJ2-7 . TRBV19 CASSTDMYPYYEQYF TGTGCCAGTAGTACGGATATGTACCCCTACTACGAGCAGTACTTC
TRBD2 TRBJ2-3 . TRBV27 CASRYSGRITDTQYF TGTGCCAGCAGATATAGCGGGAGGATCACAGATACGCAGTATTTT
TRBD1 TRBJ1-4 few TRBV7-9 CASSLEGTGNEKLFF TGTGCCAGCAGCTTAGAAGGGACAGGGAATGAAAAACTGTTTTTT
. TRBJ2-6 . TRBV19 CASSLLSGANVLTF TGTGCCAGTAGTTTACTCTCTGGGGCCAACGTCCTGACTTTC
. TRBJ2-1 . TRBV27 CASSRASSYNEQFF TGTGCCAGCAGCCGAGCAAGCTCCTACAATGAGCAGTTCTTC
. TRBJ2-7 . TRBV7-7 CASSLSELTYEQYF TGTGCTAGCAGCTTATCGGAGCTCACCTACGAGCAGTACTTC